The 5 T cell receptor beta chains given below trace back to one sample, sequenced in a study of CD8 T cells in Susac syndrome (dated by TCRdb to between 2018 and 2021). To prepare the library, the immunoSEQ multiplex PCR assay was applied. RNA was extracted using the RNeasy kit, and about 0.45 to 1 microgram was reverse transcribed with random hexamers. Clones were called with MiXCR by TCRdb after fastp trimmed the public reads at Q25, and only in-frame beta chains were retained. For every CDR3 protein sequence, its rows merge into one entry that carries the most common genes and DNA. This sample has 150,000 to 200,000 distinct CDR3 sequences in its table, and roughly 94% of those were observed once. The ten largest clones add up to more than 0.07% of the sample. The material sequenced was CD4+ T cells from PBMCs. These receptors came from a human donor in good health.

The chain uses TRBV9 and TRBJ1-3; D is perhaps TRBD1 (6 bases). The germline gives CDR1 SGDLS, CDR2 YYNGEE. The ends were cut back, 4 bases at V and 4 bases at J, with 18 bases in the middle. There are 16 residues in the CDR3. In DNA form, the CDR3 reads TGTGCCAGCAGCCCCGCCGGGGGGCCGAAGGGAAACACCATATATTTT. Its translation: CASSPAGGPKGNTIYF.

V is TRBV5-1 and J is TRBJ2-2; TRBD2 is a possible D gene (6 bases). The V gene lost 1 base and the J gene lost 5 bases, with 9 bases spanning the gap. The germline V gene has CDR1 SGHRS and CDR2 YFSETQ. The CDR3 length is 14 residues. DNA for the CDR3: TGCGCCAGCAGCTTGACGGCGGGGACCGGGGAGCTGTTTTTT. As protein: CASSLTAGTGELFF.

This clonotype was seen only once. The rearrangement joins TRBV6-5 to TRBJ1-6; TRBD1 is a possible D gene (5 bases). Trimming pared 7 bases from V and 7 bases from J, leaving 14 bases between. Germline V gene sequence: CDR1 MNHEY, CDR2 SVGAGI. CDR3 length: 14 amino acids. CDR3 DNA sequence: TGTGCCAGCAAGCCGGGACTCGGGAATTCACCCCTCCACTTT. This gives the protein CASKPGLGNSPLHF.

This rearrangement joins TRBV7-9 to TRBJ2-3; D remains unclear. The length of the CDR3 is 13 residues. CDR1 and CDR2 (germline): SEHNR, FQNEAQ (reference sequence). V lost 7 bases to trimming and J lost 6 bases, with 14 bases between them. CDR3 in DNA: TGTGCCAGCATCCCCCCGTTCCCCGATACGCAGTATTTT. Protein: CASIPPFPDTQYF.

This chain uses TRBV2 with TRBJ1-2; D is perhaps TRBD1 (5 bases). V lost 2 bases and J lost 6, with 16 bases in between. In germline, CDR1 is SNHLY, CDR2 FYNNEI. The CDR3 sequence is 15 residues long. The CDR3: CASSETWEGRNGYTF. The CDR3 DNA is TGTGCCAGCAGTGAAACGTGGGAGGGGCGGAATGGCTACACCTTC.